Shown below are 14 T cell receptor beta chains from a single sample sequenced in a study of shared clonotypes between healthy human individuals. Here immunoSEQ multiplex PCR was the method, and the copy in TCRdb shows in-frame clones only, minus some. The sample shows about 600,000 clones, approximately 97% of them seen only once. Sequenced material: naive CD4+ T cells sorted from blood. The subset denotes: CD45RA+ positively selected. These receptors all stem from a woman between 25 and 40 years old in good health.

As to this clone: This sample also contains other DNA sequences that code for the same CDR3. This chain connects TRBV10-3 to TRBJ2-2; unclear D gene. This CDR3 has 14 residues. V lost 3 bases, J lost 1 base, and 6 bases lay in between. Per the germline V gene, CDR1 is ENHRY and CDR2 is SYGVKD. The chain's CDR3 is CAISEGQNTGELFF. The CDR3 region has the DNA TGTGCCATCAGTGAAGGGCAGAACACCGGGGAGCTGTTTTTT.

The chain has TRBV2 and TRBJ2-5; 12 bases are shared with TRBD1. Judging by the DNA end, TRBJ2-7 fits better; the J call may be wrong. The CDR3 extends over 15 amino acids. The V gene's germline CDR1 is SNHLY and CDR2 FYNNEI. This CDR3 reads CASSGGQGAFYEQYF. CDR3 coding DNA: TGTGCCAGCAGTGGGGGACAGGGGGCCTTCTACGAGCAGTACTTC.

This chain uses TRBV11-2 with TRBJ2-4, with D perhaps matching TRBD2 (7 bases). Germline loops: CDR1 SGHAT, CDR2 FQNNGV. V lost 8 bases and J 0 bases, leaving 8 bases between the germline ends. The CDR3 consists of 13 residues. The CDR3 nucleotides are TGTGCCAGCCGGGGGGCAGCCAAAAACATTCAGTACTTC. It translates to CASRGAAKNIQYF. The whole variable domain, filled in from reference TRBV11-2 and TRBJ2-4, reads EAGVAQSPRYKIIEKRQSVAFWCNPISGHATLYWYQQILGQGPKLLIQFQNNGVVDDSQLPKDRFSAERLKGVDSTLKIQPAKLEDSAVYLCASRGAAKNIQYFGAGTRLSVL.

This chain joins TRBV7-9 and TRBJ1-1; D remains unclear. This CDR3 spans 14 amino acids. Trimming shortened V by 3 bases and J by 2 bases, and 10 bases separated the two germline ends. CDR1 SEHNR and CDR2 FQNEAQ come from the germline V gene (reference sequence). The CDR3 DNA reads TGTGCCAGCAGCTTGGCGCGGAGCAACACTGAAGCTTTCTTT. As protein: CASSLARSNTEAFF.

This clone was recorded only once. For the CDR3, the DNA is TGTGCCAGCCCTTTTGGAGAGATCTACGAGCAGTACTTC. This sequence encodes CASPFGEIYEQYF. This chain links TRBV2 with TRBJ2-7; D remains unclear. The V gene lost 8 bases and the J gene lost 3 bases, with 14 bases spanning the gap. Germline CDR1 reads SNHLY; CDR2 reads FYNNEI. This CDR3 comprises 13 residues.

The V and J genes are TRBV7-8 and TRBJ2-7; D is unresolved. V was clipped by 7 bases and J by 3 bases, with 7 bases between them. The CDR3 is 11 residues long. The germline V gene encodes CDR1 SGHVS and CDR2 FQNEAQ. The DNA for the CDR3 is TGTGCCAGCACTCCTAACTACGAGCAGTACTTC. It encodes CASTPNYEQYF.

The chain is built from TRBV28 and TRBJ1-5; D unclear. The V end was cut by 5 bases, the J end by 7 bases, with 15 bases between. CDR1 MDHEN and CDR2 SYDVKM come from the germline V gene. The CDR3 length is 14 residues. CDR3 protein: CASSPPRVGQPQHF. CDR3 DNA sequence: TGTGCCAGCAGTCCCCCCCGGGTGGGGCAGCCCCAGCATTTT.

The chain recombines TRBV6-5 with TRBJ1-6; 8 nucleotides match TRBD1. This CDR3 is built from 15 residues. V was clipped by 8 bases and J by 7 bases; unmatched bases: 10. Germline CDR1 MNHEY, CDR2 SVGAGI. As DNA, the CDR3 is TGTGCCAGCGGAGTGGGGCAGGGGGCGAATTCACCCCTCCACTTT. Residues: CASGVGQGANSPLHF.

The J gene is TRBJ1-3, the V gene TRBV18; tentative D call: TRBD1 (5 bases). V was pared by 7 bases and J by 4 bases, with 17 bases between. The germline V gene encodes CDR1 KGHSH and CDR2 LQKENI. This CDR3 contains 15 residues. The CDR3 is CASFEQEGLGNTIYF. The CDR3 nucleotides read TGTGCCAGCTTCGAACAGGAGGGATTAGGAAACACCATATATTTT.

The chain recombines TRBV5-4 with TRBJ2-7; no clear D. This CDR3 is built from 14 residues. CDR1 is SGHNT and CDR2 is YYREEE in the germline V gene (reference sequence). V lost 2 bases, J lost 3 bases, and 12 bases lay in between. This CDR3 is CASSFGPENYEQYF. CDR3 nucleotides: TGTGCCAGCAGCTTTGGTCCGGAAAACTACGAGCAGTACTTC.

This clone was counted once. The chain joins TRBV13 to TRBJ1-2; D is uncertain. Germline assignment: CDR1 PRHDT and CDR2 FYEKMQ (reference sequence). The ends were cut back, 5 bases at V and 1 base at J, with 8 bases in the middle. The CDR3 loop spans 13 amino acids. CDR3 region: CASSPGVNYGYTF. CDR3 DNA sequence: TGTGCCAGCAGCCCCGGAGTTAACTATGGCTACACCTTC. The complete variable domain, with remaining parts taken from reference TRBV13 and TRBJ1-2, reads AAGVIQSPRHLIKEKRETATLKCYPIPRHDTVYWYQQGPGQDPQFLISFYEKMQSDKGSIPDRFSAQQFSDYHSELNMSSLELGDSALYFCASSPGVNYGYTFGSGTRLTVV.

The V call is TRBV28, the J call TRBJ1-2; a weak D match, TRBD1 (5 bases). The CDR3 is made up of 14 amino acids. Deletions cut 2 bases from V and 2 bases from J, with 9 bases between. Germline CDR1 and CDR2: MDHEN and SYDVKM. CDR3 amino acids: CASSLTGVNYGYTF. For the CDR3, the DNA is TGTGCCAGCAGTTTAACAGGTGTAAACTATGGCTACACCTTC.

A single count supports this clone. This sequence joins TRBV5-8 and TRBJ2-1, with TRBD2 as a possible D gene (6 bases). Trimming left V 4 bases short and J 0 bases short, with 17 bases between. The CDR3 has 17 residues. The V gene's germline CDR1 is SGHTS and CDR2 YDEGEE. CDR3 DNA sequence: TGTGCCAGCAGCGCAATAGCGGCCAGTAGCTCCTACAATGAGCAGTTCTTC. Its protein product is CASSAIAASSSYNEQFF.

The chain employs TRBV2 and TRBJ2-7; 7 bases are a match to TRBD2. The CDR3 contains 14 residues. Looked up from germline, CDR1 is SNHLY and CDR2 is FYNNEI. With 6 bases clipped from V and 1 base from J, the junction kept 6 bases outside the gene matches. The CDR3 reads CASRPPAGSYEQYF. CDR3 DNA: TGTGCCAGCAGACCTCCAGCGGGGTCCTACGAGCAGTACTTC.